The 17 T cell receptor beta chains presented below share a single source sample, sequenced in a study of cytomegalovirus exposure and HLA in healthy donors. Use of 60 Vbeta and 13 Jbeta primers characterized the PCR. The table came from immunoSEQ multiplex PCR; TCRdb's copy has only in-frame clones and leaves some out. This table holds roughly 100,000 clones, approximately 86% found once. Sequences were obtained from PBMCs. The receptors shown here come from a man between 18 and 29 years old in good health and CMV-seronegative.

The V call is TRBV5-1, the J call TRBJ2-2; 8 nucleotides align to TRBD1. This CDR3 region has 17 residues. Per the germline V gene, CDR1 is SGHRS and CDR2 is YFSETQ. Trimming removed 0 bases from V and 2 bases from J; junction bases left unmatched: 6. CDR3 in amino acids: CASSLALAGGNTGELFF. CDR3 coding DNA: TGCGCCAGCAGCTTGGCTCTGGCAGGGGGCAACACCGGGGAGCTGTTTTTT.

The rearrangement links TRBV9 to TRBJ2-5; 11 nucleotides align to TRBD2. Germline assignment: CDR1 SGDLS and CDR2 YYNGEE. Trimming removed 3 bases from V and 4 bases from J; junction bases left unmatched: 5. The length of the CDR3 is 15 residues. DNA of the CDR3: TGTGCCAGCAGCGCTTCCGGGACTAGCGGAGAGACCCAGTACTTC. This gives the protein CASSASGTSGETQYF.

CDR3 sequence: CASSLYSTGGGYTF. CDR3 coding DNA: TGTGCCAGCAGCTTGTATTCCACCGGCGGTGGCTACACCTTC. This chain uses TRBV5-6 with TRBJ1-2; D unresolved. Germline V gene sequence: CDR1 SGHDT, CDR2 YYEEEE. The V end was cut by 1 base, the J end by 7 bases, with 14 bases between. CDR3 length equals 14 residues.

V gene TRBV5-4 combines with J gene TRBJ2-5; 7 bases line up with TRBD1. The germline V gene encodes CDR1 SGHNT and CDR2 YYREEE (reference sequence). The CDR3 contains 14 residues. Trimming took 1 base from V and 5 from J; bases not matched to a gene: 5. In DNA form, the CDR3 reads TGTGCCAGCAGCTTGAGGACAGGCAGGGAGACCCAGTACTTC. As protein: CASSLRTGRETQYF.

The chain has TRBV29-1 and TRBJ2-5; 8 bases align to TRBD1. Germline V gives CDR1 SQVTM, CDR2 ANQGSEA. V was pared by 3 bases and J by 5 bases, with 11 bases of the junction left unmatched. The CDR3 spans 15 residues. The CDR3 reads CSVEVRDRSPETQYF. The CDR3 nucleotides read TGCAGCGTTGAGGTCCGGGACAGGTCCCCGGAGACCCAGTACTTC.

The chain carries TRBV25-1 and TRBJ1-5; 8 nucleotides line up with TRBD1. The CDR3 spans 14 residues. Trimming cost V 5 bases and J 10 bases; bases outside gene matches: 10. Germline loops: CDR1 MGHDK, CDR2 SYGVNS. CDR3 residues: CASSPQGEIIPQHF. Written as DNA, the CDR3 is TGTGCCAGCAGTCCACAGGGGGAGATTATACCCCAGCATTTT.

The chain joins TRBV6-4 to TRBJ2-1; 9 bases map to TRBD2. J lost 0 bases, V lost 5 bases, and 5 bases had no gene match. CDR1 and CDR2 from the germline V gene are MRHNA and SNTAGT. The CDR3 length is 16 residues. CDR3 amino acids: CASSWTSVSSYNEQFF. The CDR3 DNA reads TGTGCCAGCAGTTGGACTAGCGTTAGCTCCTACAATGAGCAGTTCTTC.

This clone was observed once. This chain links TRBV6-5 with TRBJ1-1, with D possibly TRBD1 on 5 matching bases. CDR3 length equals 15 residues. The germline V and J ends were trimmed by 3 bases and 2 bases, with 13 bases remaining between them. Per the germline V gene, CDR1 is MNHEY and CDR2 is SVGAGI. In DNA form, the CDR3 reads TGTGCCAGCAGTTATAGGGGCGTTGGTAACACTGAAGCTTTCTTT. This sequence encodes CASSYRGVGNTEAFF.

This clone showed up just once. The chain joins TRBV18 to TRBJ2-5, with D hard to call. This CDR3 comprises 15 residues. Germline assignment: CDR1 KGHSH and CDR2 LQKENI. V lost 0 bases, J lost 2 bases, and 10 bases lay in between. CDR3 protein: CASSPPRTGQETQYF. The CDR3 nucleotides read TGTGCCAGCTCACCACCAAGAACCGGTCAAGAGACCCAGTACTTC.

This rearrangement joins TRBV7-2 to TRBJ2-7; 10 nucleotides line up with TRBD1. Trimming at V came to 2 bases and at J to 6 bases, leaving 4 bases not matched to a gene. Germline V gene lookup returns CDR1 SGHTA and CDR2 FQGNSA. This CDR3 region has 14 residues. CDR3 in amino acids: CASSLPGQGREQYF. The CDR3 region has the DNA TGTGCCAGCAGCTTACCGGGACAGGGGCGCGAGCAGTACTTC.

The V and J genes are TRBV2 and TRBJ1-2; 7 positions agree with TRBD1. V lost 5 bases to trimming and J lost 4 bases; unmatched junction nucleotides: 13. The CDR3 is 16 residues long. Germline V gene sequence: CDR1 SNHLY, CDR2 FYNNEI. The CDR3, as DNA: TGTGCCAGCAGTCTTGGGGGTACAGGGGTAGCCTATGGCTACACCTTC. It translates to CASSLGGTGVAYGYTF.

The CDR3 protein is CASSYKGYEQYF. The CDR3 DNA reads TGTGCCAGCAGCTACAAGGGGTACGAGCAGTACTTC. This chain uses TRBV11-2 with TRBJ2-7, with a tentative D call TRBD1 (5 bases). V was shortened by 4 bases and J by 4 bases, with 8 bases between the two germline ends. The CDR3 sequence is 12 residues long. The germline V gene encodes CDR1 SGHAT and CDR2 FQNNGV.

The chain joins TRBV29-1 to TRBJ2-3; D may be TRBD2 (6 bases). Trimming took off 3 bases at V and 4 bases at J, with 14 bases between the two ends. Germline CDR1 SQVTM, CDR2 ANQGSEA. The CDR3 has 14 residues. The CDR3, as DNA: TGCAGCGTTGACACTCTAGGAGGGGCAGATACGCAGTATTTT. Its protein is CSVDTLGGADTQYF.

This chain's CDR3 is CASSIGLATGELFF. Written as DNA, the CDR3 is TGTGCCAGTAGTATAGGACTAGCAACCGGGGAGCTGTTTTTT. The V gene is TRBV19, the J gene TRBJ2-2, with 7 bases fitting TRBD2. CDR1 and CDR2 from the germline V gene are LNHDA and SQIVND (reference sequence). This CDR3 is built from 14 residues. Trimming removed 1 base from V and 5 bases from J; junction bases left unmatched: 1. Full variable domain (rest looked up from reference TRBV19 and TRBJ2-2): DGGITQSPKYLFRKEGQNVTLSCEQNLNHDAMYWYRQDPGQGLRLIYYSQIVNDFQKGDIAEGYSVSREKKESFPLTVTSAQKNPTAFYLCASSIGLATGELFFGEGSRLTVL.

Written as DNA, the CDR3 is TGTGCCAGCAGTGAATCTGGTAGAAGCAATCAGCCCCAGCATTTT. Its translation: CASSESGRSNQPQHF. This chain uses TRBV6-1 with TRBJ1-5; D is undetermined. Looked up from germline, CDR1 is MNHNS and CDR2 is SASEGT. The CDR3 has 15 residues. With 2 bases removed from V and 1 base from J, the gap between germline ends came to 9 bases.

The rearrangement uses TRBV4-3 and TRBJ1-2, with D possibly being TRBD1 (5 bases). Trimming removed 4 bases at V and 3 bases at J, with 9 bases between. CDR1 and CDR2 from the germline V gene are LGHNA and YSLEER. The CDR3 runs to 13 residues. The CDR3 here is CASSLTTDYGYTF. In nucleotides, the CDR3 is TGCGCCAGCAGCCTAACGACAGACTATGGCTACACCTTC.

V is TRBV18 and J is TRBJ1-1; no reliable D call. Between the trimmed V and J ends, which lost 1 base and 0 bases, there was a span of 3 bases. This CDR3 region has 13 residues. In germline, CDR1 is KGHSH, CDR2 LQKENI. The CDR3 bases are TGTGCCAGCTCACCACTCATGAACACTGAAGCTTTCTTT. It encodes CASSPLMNTEAFF.